The rows below give T cell receptor beta chains drawn from one sample of a study of shared clonotypes between healthy human individuals. Using immunoSEQ multiplex PCR, the repertoire was profiled, and TCRdb retains in-frame clones only, with some absent. The sample records approximately 440,000 clones, 70% to 80% being singletons. Material: PBMCs. These receptors all come from a middle-aged woman in good health. Some clones in this sample may be carry-over from other donors' samples. Each CDR3 is given with its conserved first and last residue. Each record gives: CDR3 length, clone size, J gene, D gene, V gene, CDR3 DNA, CDR3 protein. The D gene is left open where the match is weak. Clone size is given for some rows only: seen once, a few or many times, or a class if the clone is expanded.

>15|once|TRBJ2-7|TRBD2|TRBV4-2
TGTGCCAGCAGCCAAGCCCCCGGGACTACTGCGGGGCAGTACTTC
CASSQAPGTTAGQYF
>13|.|TRBJ2-7|.|TRBV5-1
TGCGCCAGCAGCTGGATAGCGATCGACGAGCAGTACTTC
CASSWIAIDEQYF
>15|.|TRBJ2-2|TRBD2|TRBV13
TGTGCCAGCAGCTTTCGAGTAGCGGGCACCGGGGAGCTGTTTTTT
CASSFRVAGTGELFF
>14|many|TRBJ2-5|.|TRBV5-1
TGCGCCAGCAGCTTGGGCTCAGGGGAAGAGACCCAGTACTTC
CASSLGSGEETQYF
>13|.|TRBJ2-7|TRBD2|TRBV2
TGTGCCAGCAGCAAGCGGGGCCTCTGGGAGCAGTACTTC
CASSKRGLWEQYF
>15|few|TRBJ2-5|TRBD1|TRBV2
TGTGCCAGCAGTGATCGGGGACAGGCTCAAGAGACCCAGTACTTC
CASSDRGQAQETQYF
>14|.|TRBJ2-5|.|TRBV4-1
TGCGCCAGCAGCCAATTCTGGGAAGTGGAGACCCAGTACTTC
CASSQFWEVETQYF
>13|.|TRBJ2-5|.|TRBV5-4
TGTGCCAGCAGCCGAACTAGTTTGAAGACCCAGTACTTC
CASSRTSLKTQYF
>15|.|TRBJ2-7|TRBD2|TRBV28
TGTGCCAGCAGCCCTACTAGCGGGAGATCCTACGAGCAGTACTTC
CASSPTSGRSYEQYF
>12|.|TRBJ2-7|.|TRBV6-5
TGTGCCAGCAGTTACTCGCCCTACGAGCAGTACTTC
CASSYSPYEQYF
>15|.|TRBJ1-4|.|TRBV15
TGTGCCACCAGCTCACAGGGTGGAACTAATGAAAAACTGTTTTTT
CATSSQGGTNEKLFF
>12|.|TRBJ2-3|.|TRBV11-1
TGTGCCAGCAGCGCGGGACAGAGGACGCAGTATTTT
CASSAGQRTQYF
>15|.|TRBJ1-3|.|TRBV10-3
TGTGCCATCAGTGATAAGGCACACTCTGGAAACACCATATATTTT
CAISDKAHSGNTIYF
>13|.|TRBJ1-1|TRBD1|TRBV2
TGTGCCAGCAGTAGGGACAGCGAAACTGAAGCTTTCTTT
CASSRDSETEAFF
>20|.|TRBJ2-3|TRBD2|TRBV4-3
TGCGCCAGCAGCCTCACCGGGACTAGCGGGAGGTCGTACCGCACAGATACGCAGTATTTT
CASSLTGTSGRSYRTDTQYF
>14|.|TRBJ2-5|.|TRBV4-2
TGTGCCAGCAGCCAAGATAACGCGGAAGAGACCCAGTACTTC
CASSQDNAEETQYF
>13|.|TRBJ2-7|.|TRBV11-2
TGTGCCAGCAGCGCGACGGGGCACTACGAGCAGTACTTC
CASSATGHYEQYF
>18|.|TRBJ2-2|TRBD2|TRBV4-1
TGCGCCAGCAGCCAAGATCCCAGTGTAGCGGGAGGGTCCGGGGAGCTGTTTTTT
CASSQDPSVAGGSGELFF
>14|.|TRBJ1-1|TRBD1|TRBV27
TGTGCCAGCAGTCGAGACAGGGGGCGAACTGAAGCTTTCTTT
CASSRDRGRTEAFF
>17|once|TRBJ2-7|.|TRBV9
TGTGCCAGCAGCGTAGGGGAAGGGGCGAGAAACGGCTACGAGCAGTACTTC
CASSVGEGARNGYEQYF
>16|once|TRBJ1-2|TRBD1|TRBV30
TGTGCCTGGAGTTCCCTCCCCCCCAGGGGGGAAAATGGCTACACCTTC
CAWSSLPPRGENGYTF
>12|many|TRBJ1-1|.|TRBV15
TGTGCCACCAGCCGGGGGTACACTGAAGCTTTCTTT
CATSRGYTEAFF
>18|once|TRBJ2-6|.|TRBV7-3
TGTGCCAGCAGCCCCTTTGGGTATAGCGGCTCTGGGGCCAACGTCCTGACTTTC
CASSPFGYSGSGANVLTF
>14|few|TRBJ2-7|.|TRBV6-6
TGTGCCAGCAGTTACGATGGTACCTCCTACGAGCAGTACTTC
CASSYDGTSYEQYF
>16|.|TRBJ2-6|TRBD1|TRBV19
TGTGCCAGTGGGGACAGGGGGACCTCTGGGGCCAACGTCCTGACTTTC
CASGDRGTSGANVLTF
>15|.|TRBJ1-5|TRBD1|TRBV19
TGTGCCAGTGAAGAGACCGGGACAGGGGGCAAGCCCCAGCATTTT
CASEETGTGGKPQHF
>15|.|TRBJ1-5|.|TRBV7-9
TGTGCCAGCAGCGCCGACAGGTATAGCAATCAGCCCCAGCATTTT
CASSADRYSNQPQHF
>13|.|TRBJ1-5|.|TRBV6-5
TGTGCCAGCAAGAGGTCATGGGGTCAGCCCCAGCATTTT
CASKRSWGQPQHF
>11|once|TRBJ2-7|.|TRBV28
TGTGCCAGCGGGGGACTCTACGAGCAGTACTTC
CASGGLYEQYF
>16|few|TRBJ2-2|TRBD2|TRBV11-2
TGTGCCAGCAGCCTCACCGGGACTAGCGCCTCCGGGGAGCTGTTTTTT
CASSLTGTSASGELFF
>14|many|TRBJ1-5|TRBD1|TRBV27
TGTGCCAGCAGTCCGGACAGGAACAATCAGCCCCAGCATTTT
CASSPDRNNQPQHF
>18|.|TRBJ2-1|TRBD2|TRBV10-3
TGTGCCATCAGTGATACTAGCGGGAGGAGTATTTCCTACAATGAGCAGTTCTTC
CAISDTSGRSISYNEQFF
>13|few|TRBJ2-1|TRBD1|TRBV29-1
TGCAGCGTAAGAGGGGGCGCTTACAATGAGCAGTTCTTC
CSVRGGAYNEQFF
>15|.|TRBJ1-1|.|TRBV29-1
TGCAGCGTCGATTCATGGGTTAACAGAGGCACTGAAGCTTTCTTT
CSVDSWVNRGTEAFF
>13|.|TRBJ1-2|.|TRBV19
TGTGCCAGTAGAACAGACCTTAACTATGGCTACACCTTC
CASRTDLNYGYTF
>16|.|TRBJ2-1|TRBD2|TRBV15
TGTGCCACCAGCAGAGTAATCGGGAGGTCCTACAATGAGCAGTTCTTC
CATSRVIGRSYNEQFF
>13|.|TRBJ2-1|.|TRBV19
TGTGCCAGTAGTATAAAAGGGGCCAATGAGCAGTTCTTC
CASSIKGANEQFF
>16|.|TRBJ2-5|TRBD1|TRBV28
TGTGCCAGCAGTCCTCCGGGACAGAGAGCCCAAGAGACCCAGTACTTC
CASSPPGQRAQETQYF
>15|.|TRBJ1-1|.|TRBV28
TGTGCCAGCAGTTTATCCCGGCATTATGGCACTGAAGCTTTCTTT
CASSLSRHYGTEAFF
>16|.|TRBJ1-2|TRBD1|TRBV2
TGTGCCAGCAGTGAAGCCTCCGGGACAGGAGTGGATGGCTACACCTTC
CASSEASGTGVDGYTF
>15|.|TRBJ2-7|.|TRBV6-4
TGTGCCAGCAGTAAACTGGCGGGCCAAGGTGACGAGCAGTACTTC
CASSKLAGQGDEQYF
>15|once|TRBJ1-1|TRBD1|TRBV5-1
TGCGCCAGCAGCCACGACAGGGTTCGAACTACTGAAGCTTTCTTT
CASSHDRVRTTEAFF
>15|many|TRBJ2-7|TRBD2|TRBV9
TGTGCCAGCAGCGTAGAAGTAGCGGGCACCTACGAGCAGTACTTC
CASSVEVAGTYEQYF
>16|few|TRBJ2-5|TRBD1|TRBV28
TGTGCCAGCAGTTTAAGGGCAGGGGGCTGGATGGAGACCCAGTACTTC
CASSLRAGGWMETQYF
>16|.|TRBJ2-7|TRBD2|TRBV7-9
TGTGCCAGCACCCCAAAGGAGGGAGGGACGTCCTACGAGCAGTACTTC
CASTPKEGGTSYEQYF
>15|.|TRBJ2-6|TRBD1|TRBV29-1
TGCAGCGCCGGGACAGGACGATCTGGGGCCAACGTCCTGACTTTC
CSAGTGRSGANVLTF
>16|.|TRBJ2-1|TRBD2|TRBV18
TGTGCCAGCTCACCACTTCTGCGGGAGGGGGCCAATGAGCAGTTCTTC
CASSPLLREGANEQFF
>15|.|TRBJ2-7|TRBD1|TRBV15
TGTGCCACCAGCAGAGCCGGGACAGGGATCAACGAGCAGTACTTC
CATSRAGTGINEQYF
>17|.|TRBJ1-2|.|TRBV5-5
TGTGCCAGCAGCCCGGAGTTAGGCAGCAAGCTAAACTATGGCTACACCTTC
CASSPELGSKLNYGYTF
>14|few|TRBJ2-7|.|TRBV5-1
TGCGCCAGCAGCTTGGTTCCTACCTCGGGCGAGCAGTACTTC
CASSLVPTSGEQYF
>14|.|TRBJ2-1|.|TRBV6-1
TGTGCCAGCAGTGAAATAGGTAGGGACAATGAGCAGTTCTTC
CASSEIGRDNEQFF
>14|few|TRBJ2-7|TRBD1|TRBV10-3
TGTGCCATCAGTCGGGACAGGGAAGCCTACGAGCAGTACTTC
CAISRDREAYEQYF
>19|.|TRBJ1-1|TRBD1|TRBV29-1
TGCAGCGTTTATGTCGCGGGGAGGGGGCGGCGAACTGCAGCTCGTGAAGCTTTCTTT
CSVYVAGRGRRTAAREAFF
>14|.|TRBJ2-7|TRBD1|TRBV7-2
TGTGCCAGCAGCTTCATCGGACAGGGCTACGAGCAGTACTTC
CASSFIGQGYEQYF
>19|once|TRBJ2-3|TRBD2|TRBV27
TGTGCCAGCACCCCGGGACTAGCGGGAGGAAACCGGGTCACAGATACGCAGTATTTT
CASTPGLAGGNRVTDTQYF
>11|.|TRBJ2-1|.|TRBV20-1
TGCAGTGCGGAGTCGTCCGAAGGGCAGTTCTTC
CSAESSEGQFF
>16|.|TRBJ2-1|TRBD2|TRBV28
TGTGCCAGCAGGGCCCCACTAGCGGGAGGTTACAAGGAGCAGTTCTTC
CASRAPLAGGYKEQFF
>19|.|TRBJ2-3|TRBD2|TRBV7-8
TGTGCCAGCAGCTTAGGGGGGTGGGGACTAGCGGGACCCCCGGATACGCAGTATTTT
CASSLGGWGLAGPPDTQYF
>14|few|TRBJ2-5|TRBD2|TRBV5-1
TGCGCCAGCAGCGGGACTAGCGGGAGTCGAGAGCAGTACTTC
CASSGTSGSREQYF